This entry lists 21 T cell receptor beta chains sequenced from one sample in a study of CD8 T cells in ankylosing spondylitis. Points from the study as a whole: Ankylosing spondylitis blood appeared to carry a characteristic TCR beta motif of fewer than 10 highly homologous variants.

TCRdb reprocessed the 5' RACE reads with MiXCR, giving one entry per CDR3 protein. The profile covers approximately 400,000 distinct CDR3 sequences, with roughly a quarter appearing a single time and approximately 1% taken by the ten largest. No cognate antigen is known for these TCRs. The specimen was blood, either unsorted or a sorted T cell fraction (not recorded which). The receptor set was obtained from a male donor with ankylosing spondylitis.

This clonotype has more than one count but fewer than ten. The gene calls are TRBV28 and TRBJ1-5; D unresolved. The length of the CDR3 is 12 residues. CDR1 is MDHEN and CDR2 is SYDVKM in the germline V gene. The V end lost 7 bases, the J end lost 0 bases, and 4 bases lay between the germline ends. The DNA for the CDR3 is TGTGCCAGCATCTCTAGCAATCAGCCCCAGCATTTT. It is translated as CASISSNQPQHF. Together with reference TRBV28 and TRBJ1-5, the CDR3 gives the full variable domain: DVKVTQSSRYLVKRTGEKVFLECVQDMDHENMFWYRQDPGLGLRLIYFSYDVKMKEKGDIPEGYSVSREKKERFSLILESASTNQTSMYLCASISSNQPQHFGDGTRLSIL.

The chain has TRBV25-1 and TRBJ2-7, with a weak D call TRBD2 (6 bases). The CDR3 contains 11 residues. The V end lost 6 bases, the J end lost 8 bases, and 11 bases lay between the germline ends. Germline V lookup: CDR1 MGHDK, CDR2 SYGVNS. The CDR3 region is CASSLGGQQYV. CDR3 nucleotide sequence: TGTGCCAGCAGCCTCGGGGGACAGCAGTACGTC.

This rearrangement joins TRBV20-1 to TRBJ1-4; D remains ambiguous. Germline values: CDR1 DFQATT, CDR2 SNEGSKA (reference sequence). Trimming took 1 base from V and 5 from J, leaving 11 bases between them. The CDR3 loop spans 14 amino acids. In DNA, the CDR3 is TGCAGTGCTAGAGGCAGCCTTAAAAATGAAAAACTGTTTTTT. Translated: CSARGSLKNEKLFF.

The V and J genes are TRBV18 and TRBJ2-1; D is possibly TRBD2 (6 bases). V dropped 5 bases and J dropped 8 bases, with 22 bases sitting between them. CDR1 KGHSH and CDR2 LQKENI come from the germline V gene. This CDR3 has 16 amino acids. CDR3 in amino acids: CASSKSIPGEEDEQFF. CDR3 nucleotides: TGTGCCAGCTCAAAAAGTATTCCGGGGGAGGAGGATGAGCAGTTCTTC.

The chain carries TRBV20-1 and TRBJ1-5; 9 bases are shared with TRBD1. The CDR3 extends over 14 amino acids. Germline values: CDR1 DFQATT, CDR2 SNEGSKA (reference sequence). V gave up 3 bases and J gave up 3 bases; unmatched junction bases: 3. CDR3 loop: CSARTGGYNQPQHF. The DNA for the CDR3 is TGCAGTGCTAGGACAGGGGGTTACAATCAGCCCCAGCATTTT.

The rearrangement uses TRBV6-4 and TRBJ2-2; 7 bases map to TRBD2. The CDR3 contains 18 residues. The junction had 9 bases not matched to a gene; V was cut back by 1 base and J by 1 base. The germline CDR1 and CDR2 sequences are MRHNA and SNTAGT. The CDR3 sequence: CASSDLYRASGNTGELFF. In nucleotides, the CDR3 is TGTGCCAGCAGTGACTTATACCGGGCTAGCGGGAACACCGGGGAGCTGTTTTTT.

The chain combines TRBV20-1 with TRBJ2-5; TRBD2 agrees at 8 bases. V was pared by 5 bases and J by 4 bases, with 3 bases of the junction left unmatched. CDR1 is DFQATT, CDR2 SNEGSKA, per germline (reference sequence). The CDR3 length is 12 residues. The CDR3 is CSAWGLGETQYF. CDR3 coding DNA: TGCAGTGCTTGGGGACTAGGAGAGACCCAGTACTTC.

This clonotype was detected a few times. This chain links TRBV24-1 with TRBJ2-7, with 7 bases that match TRBD1. The germline V gene has CDR1 KGHDR and CDR2 SFDVKD. V shed 5 bases, J shed 6 bases, and the junction held 9 bases outside the gene matches. The CDR3 runs to 14 residues. CDR3 DNA: TGTGCCACCAGTGCCTCGGACAGGATGGGCGAGCAGTACTTC. Translation gives CATSASDRMGEQYF.

This clonotype has a handful of counts. V gene TRBV6-5 combines with J gene TRBJ1-5, with D unresolved. Trimming stripped 4 bases from V and 0 bases from J, with 10 bases between. CDR3 length: 15 residues. The V gene's germline CDR1 is MNHEY and CDR2 SVGAGI. The CDR3 spells CASSSQGFSNQPQHF. CDR3 sequence (DNA): TGTGCCAGCAGTTCCCAAGGGTTTAGCAATCAGCCCCAGCATTTT.

This clonotype has only a few counts. J is TRBJ2-1 and V is TRBV12-3 or TRBV12-4, with 11 bases matching TRBD1. The CDR3 contains 15 residues. V was clipped by 6 bases and J by 7 bases; unmatched bases: 8. The CDR3 spells CASSLRDRGSNEQFF. The CDR3 DNA is TGTGCCAGCAGCCTCCGGGACAGGGGGTCGAATGAGCAGTTCTTC.

The chain joins TRBV2 to TRBJ2-2; 7 nucleotides match TRBD2. Trimming at V came to 6 bases and at J to 5 bases, leaving 12 bases not matched to a gene. This CDR3 contains 16 residues. The germline V gene has CDR1 SNHLY and CDR2 FYNNEI. This CDR3 is CASRDGPPGGTGELFF. The CDR3 DNA follows: TGTGCCAGCAGAGACGGACCCCCGGGGGGAACCGGGGAGCTGTTTTTT.

This clonotype turned up a few times. The CDR3 bases are TGTGCCACCAGCAGAGAATCTGGCGATGAAAAACTGTTTTTT. Its protein is CATSRESGDEKLFF. The rearrangement joins TRBV15 to TRBJ1-4; no reliable D call. Trimming cost V 0 bases and J 6 bases, with 8 bases left between them. Germline CDR1 LNHNV, CDR2 YYDKDF (reference sequence). The CDR3 totals 14 residues.

This clonotype was observed a few times. This sequence joins TRBV5-1 and TRBJ1-5, with TRBD1 as a possible D gene (5 bases). Germline CDR1 SGHRS, CDR2 YFSETQ. CDR3 length: 16 residues. With 1 base removed from V and 4 bases from J, the gap between germline ends came to 15 bases. CDR3 region: CASSLRPRGENQPQHF. The CDR3 DNA sequence: TGCGCCAGCAGCTTGCGACCGCGAGGGGAGAATCAGCCCCAGCATTTT.

V is TRBV6-1 and J is TRBJ2-5; a possible D gene is TRBD1 (6 bases). Germline lookup yields CDR1 MNHNS and CDR2 SASEGT. V lost 6 bases to trimming and J lost 1 base, with 9 bases between them. The CDR3 totals 13 residues. CDR3 nucleotides: TGTGCCAGCAGGAAACAGGGCCAAGAGACCCAGTACTTC. This codes for CASRKQGQETQYF.

This clonotype has just a few counts. The genes are TRBV7-9 and TRBJ2-1, with TRBD1 identical over 11 bases. CDR3 length equals 16 residues. Germline loops: CDR1 SEHNR, CDR2 FQNEAQ (reference sequence). The V and J ends lost 0 bases and 8 bases, in that order; junction bases with no gene match: 6. The CDR3 nucleotides are TGTGCCAGCAGCTTAGCGGGACAGGGGGTTCGGGATGAGCAGTTCTTC. Translating gives CASSLAGQGVRDEQFF.

The sample holds a few counts of this clonotype. The chain links TRBV2 to TRBJ1-5; 9 bases fit TRBD1. Per germline, CDR1 SNHLY and CDR2 FYNNEI. With 7 bases clipped from V and 8 bases from J, the junction kept 6 bases outside the gene matches. This CDR3 has 13 residues. This CDR3 reads CASTGTGLKPQHF. The CDR3 DNA is TGTGCCAGCACGGGGACAGGGCTGAAGCCCCAGCATTTT.

The chain is built from TRBV10-3 and TRBJ2-3, with 7 bases matching TRBD1. This CDR3 region has 16 residues. Germline lookup yields CDR1 ENHRY and CDR2 SYGVKD. The J segment lost 4 bases and the V segment lost 0 bases, leaving 7 bases of the junction unmatched. DNA of the CDR3: TGTGCCATCAGTGAGTCAACAGGGGCCCCTCCAGATACGCAGTATTTT. Protein sequence: CAISESTGAPPDTQYF.

The chain joins TRBV4-2 to TRBJ1-1; D call uncertain. V was trimmed by 2 bases and J by 3 bases, leaving 7 bases between them. The germline V gene has CDR1 LGHNA and CDR2 YNFKEQ. There are 13 residues in the CDR3. The CDR3 is CASSQLQYTEAFF. In DNA form, the CDR3 reads TGTGCCAGCAGCCAATTACAGTACACTGAAGCTTTCTTT.

V gene TRBV24-1 combines with J gene TRBJ2-2; D perhaps matches TRBD2 (6 bases). With 9 bases removed from V and 3 bases from J, the gap between germline ends came to 7 bases. The CDR3 extends over 12 amino acids. The V gene's germline CDR1 is KGHDR and CDR2 SFDVKD. In nucleotides, the CDR3 is TGTGCCACCGGGGGGTACACCGGGGAGCTGTTTTTT. Translated: CATGGYTGELFF.

This rearrangement joins TRBV18 to TRBJ2-3; D uncertain. Looked up from germline, CDR1 is KGHSH and CDR2 is LQKENI. Deletions cut 3 bases from V and 4 bases from J, with 14 bases between. The CDR3 totals 15 residues. CDR3 bases: TGTGCCAGCTCACCTGGCCTCCAAAAGGCAGATACGCAGTATTTT. As protein: CASSPGLQKADTQYF.

This clonotype was seen repeatedly, ten times or more. V gene TRBV7-2 combines with J gene TRBJ2-3; D gene unclear. Per germline, CDR1 SGHTA and CDR2 FQGNSA. Trimming took 5 bases from V and 1 from J, leaving 13 bases between them. This CDR3 has 15 amino acids. In DNA form, the CDR3 reads TGTGCCAGCAGCCGTAGTGGGTCCCGCACAGATACGCAGTATTTT. This codes for CASSRSGSRTDTQYF.